This entry concerns a single T cell receptor beta chain. This clonotype was counted a few times. Its antigen specificity is not known. Base-call qualities are not available, and no considerably larger clone is one nucleotide away. The data were taken from a study of CD8+CD57+ T cells in acquired aplastic anemia (dated by TCRdb to the late 2010s). As for the study more broadly: DNA extracted from sorted CD4+ and CD8+ cells had a mean of about 3.2 ug, with a range of 0.2 to 27.4 ug. CD8+CD57+ expansion was defined as a frequency above the mean frequency observed in healthy subjects.

Patients chosen for sequencing had shown expansion of CD8+CD57+ cells by flow cytometry. Every patient had severe acquired aplastic anemia, diagnosed using the International Study of Aplastic Anemia and Agranulocytosis and Camitta criteria. Patients had received no therapy at the time of blood sampling. In this study, sorted CD4+ and CD8+ T cells from the blood of healthy subjects and of severe aplastic anemia patients had their TCR repertoires deep-sequenced. In the USA, patient enrollment took place under clinicaltrials.gov protocols 00001620, 01623167, 00001397, 00071045, 00081523 and 00961064. Ficoll-Paque density gradient centrifugation was used to isolate peripheral blood mononuclear cells. Before DNA was extracted, CD4+ and CD8+ T cells were sorted using either FACS or magnetic beads. From V the trimming removes 4 bases and from J it removes 4 bases, while the gene matches leave 4 bases of the junction unaccounted for. Measured from the cysteine to the phenylalanine, the CDR3 is 15 residues long. The only DNA kept is the CDR3, 45 bases in frame from the first base. CDR1 and CDR2 (ENHRY, SYGVKD) derive from the germline V gene.

Here is what the overall study found, with its caveats: Over 25 CD8+ CDR3 sequences were found in both patients and controls but appeared to be highly expressed in patients and within the immunodominant clones of the patients. Patients and healthy controls showed no significant difference in CD8+ Simpson's diversity (P=0.060).

Genomic DNA served as template for TCR beta VDJ combination and CDR3 sequence profiling. An Illumina HiSeq 2000 was the platform used for TCR repertoire sequencing. The source study handled its data this way. Repertoires were assessed using TRBV/TRBJ rearrangement plots, CDR3 size and DJ length profiles, and Simpson's diversity index. The immunodominant clone was defined as the most abundant DNA sequence in deep sequencing data. CDR3 amino acid sequences were checked for sharing between subjects and were compared against published repertoires and the VDJdb database. TCRdb reprocessed the public reads (quality trimming at Q25 with fastp, clone calling with MiXCR) and kept in-frame beta chains. Each entry merges the rows of one CDR3 protein and shows their most common DNA and genes. The V and J calls follow TCRdb's processing rather than the paper's. This sample holds roughly 200,000 distinct CDR3 sequences; over 55% were observed only once. About 60% of the sample belongs to the ten largest clones.

This TCR derives from a human donor with aplastic anemia. Sample: sorted CD4+, CD8+, or CD8+CD57+ T cells (not recorded which) from PBMCs. The chain joins TRBV10-3 to TRBJ2-5; the junction holds 12 bases that match TRBD2. The CDR3 region reads CAISGASGGAETQYF. The bases are TGTGCCATCAGTGGAGCTAGCGGGGGGGCAGAGACCCAGTACTTC.